This entry lists 23 T cell receptor beta chains sequenced from one sample in a study of shared clonotypes between healthy human individuals. Produced via immunoSEQ multiplex PCR; TCRdb's table is partial and in-frame only. This table holds more than 600,000 clones, 92% found once. CD45RO-negative cells were positively selected for CCR7, leaving out terminally differentiated effector memory CD45RA+ cells. The sample taken for sequencing was naive CD8+ T cells sorted from blood. These receptors were obtained from a man aged 25 to 40 in good health.

The gene calls are TRBV6-4 and TRBJ1-2; D is unclear. This CDR3 has 17 residues. Germline V gene data show CDR1 as MRHNA and CDR2 as SNTAGT. The V end was cut by 5 bases, the J end by 7 bases, with 26 bases between. CDR3 loop: CASSPRHVNQPMSGYTF. CDR3 in DNA: TGTGCCAGCAGTCCCCGACACGTAAACCAACCTATGAGTGGCTACACCTTC.

The gene calls are TRBV29-1 and TRBJ2-5; D ambiguous. Trimming took off 7 bases at V and 2 bases at J, with 20 bases between the two ends. This CDR3 is built from 15 residues. Germline V gene data show CDR1 as SQVTM and CDR2 as ANQGSEA. The CDR3 region is CSGRPLGHIQETQYF. CDR3 sequence (DNA): TGCAGCGGACGTCCCCTAGGGCACATTCAAGAGACCCAGTACTTC.

This chain uses TRBV27 with TRBJ2-1; 10 bases match TRBD2. Per germline, CDR1 MNHEY and CDR2 SMNVEV (reference sequence). The CDR3 spans 16 residues. Germline trimming cut 0 bases from V and 9 bases from J; bases unmatched to any gene: 8. CDR3 sequence: CASSLSWASGRTEQFF. The CDR3 DNA follows: TGTGCCAGCAGTTTATCGTGGGCTAGCGGGAGAACTGAGCAGTTCTTC.

The V and J genes are TRBV13 and TRBJ2-1; 8 nucleotides match TRBD2. Germline values: CDR1 PRHDT, CDR2 FYEKMQ (reference sequence). This CDR3 has 16 residues. Trimming at V came to 5 bases and at J to 8 bases, leaving 14 bases not matched to a gene. The CDR3 is CASSPDIAGMSHEQFF. The CDR3 nucleotides are TGTGCCAGCAGCCCGGATATAGCGGGAATGAGCCATGAGCAGTTCTTC.

The chain is built from TRBV7-3 and TRBJ1-1; the D is unclear. Germline values: CDR1 SGHTA, CDR2 FQGTGA. The CDR3 sequence is 15 residues long. Trimming pared 0 bases from V and 1 base from J, leaving 9 bases between. The CDR3 DNA reads as TGTGCCAGCAGCTTAACCGGGCGGCAGAACACTGAAGCTTTCTTT. It codes for CASSLTGRQNTEAFF. The variable domain in full, completed from reference TRBV7-3 and TRBJ1-1, reads GAGVSQTPSNKVTEKGKYVELRCDPISGHTALYWYRQSLGQGPEFLIYFQGTGAADDSGLPNDRFFAVRPEGSVSTLKIQRTERGDSAVYLCASSLTGRQNTEAFFGQGTRLTVV.

The V call is TRBV7-9, the J call TRBJ2-1; D may be TRBD2 (6 bases). CDR3 length: 17 residues. Trimming removed 1 base from V and 6 bases from J, with 19 bases in between. In germline, CDR1 is SEHNR, CDR2 FQNEAQ (reference sequence). This CDR3 is CASSLGPTGTPGNEQFF. The CDR3 DNA reads TGTGCCAGCAGCTTAGGACCCACCGGGACTCCCGGCAATGAGCAGTTCTTC.

This rearrangement joins TRBV30 to TRBJ2-7; no firm D call. The CDR3 has 12 amino acids. V was clipped by 0 bases and J by 0 bases, with 3 bases between them. CDR1 and CDR2 (germline): GTSNPN, SVGIG (reference sequence). The CDR3 loop reads CAWSVDSYEQYF. The CDR3 region has the DNA TGTGCCTGGAGTGTAGACTCCTACGAGCAGTACTTC.

The chain carries TRBV7-3 and TRBJ2-3; D gene uncertain. Germline values: CDR1 SGHTA, CDR2 FQGTGA. V was pared by 0 bases and J by 4 bases, with 8 bases between. The CDR3 covers 14 residues. The CDR3 coding sequence is TGTGCCAGCAGCTTAACGTTTTCCCCAGATACGCAGTATTTT. Translating gives CASSLTFSPDTQYF.

This chain connects TRBV19 to TRBJ2-7, with TRBD2 matching over 7 bases. The CDR3 is made up of 15 amino acids. The trim removed 3 bases at V and 5 bases at J, leaving 10 bases unmatched. The V gene's germline CDR1 is LNHDA and CDR2 SQIVND (reference sequence). CDR3 sequence (DNA): TGTGCCAGTAGTATTTACGGCGGGAGTGGCGACGAGCAGTACTTC. Translation gives CASSIYGGSGDEQYF.

On this clone: At one boundary the junction diverges from the germline segment, which might be a read error. CDR3 in DNA: TGTGCCAGCAGCCTAGCACGGGACAGCCCAACCTACGAGCAGTACTTC. It is translated as CASSLARDSPTYEQYF. The chain recombines TRBV7-2 with TRBJ2-7, with 7 nucleotides matching TRBD1. The CDR3 covers 16 residues. The germline V gene has CDR1 SGHTA and CDR2 FQGNSA.

The rearrangement joins TRBV10-1 to TRBJ2-7; 8 nucleotides agree with TRBD1. Losses at the gene ends were 5 bases for V and 2 bases for J; bases not matched to a gene: 5. The CDR3 length is 14 residues. Germline V gene lookup returns CDR1 WNHNN and CDR2 SYGVQD (reference sequence). For the CDR3, the DNA is TGCGCCAGCAGTACCTCGGACAGGGCCTACGAGCAGTACTTC. Amino acid sequence: CASSTSDRAYEQYF.

The V call is TRBV9, the J call TRBJ2-5; TRBD2 might be the D (6 bases). Germline V gene data show CDR1 as SGDLS and CDR2 as YYNGEE. This CDR3 contains 14 residues. Trimming removed 3 bases from V and 7 bases from J, with 16 bases in between. In DNA form, the CDR3 reads TGTGCCAGCAGCGCCTCCGGGAGAGAAGGGACCCAGTACTTC. Translating it yields CASSASGREGTQYF.

The chain recombines TRBV19 with TRBJ1-3; D ambiguous. The germline V gene encodes CDR1 LNHDA and CDR2 SQIVND (reference sequence). Trimming pared 3 bases from V and 0 bases from J, leaving 9 bases between. The CDR3 is 15 amino acids. DNA for the CDR3: TGTGCCAGTAGTATGGACCCGAGCTCTGGAAACACCATATATTTT. It is translated as CASSMDPSSGNTIYF. The whole variable domain, remainder taken from reference TRBV19 and TRBJ1-3, is DGGITQSPKYLFRKEGQNVTLSCEQNLNHDAMYWYRQDPGQGLRLIYYSQIVNDFQKGDIAEGYSVSREKKESFPLTVTSAQKNPTAFYLCASSMDPSSGNTIYFGEGSWLTVV.

This clone was seen a handful of times. The chain combines TRBV23-1 with TRBJ2-1; 8 positions agree with TRBD1. TRBV23-1 is identified as an open reading frame with a role that is uncertain. The CDR3 has 16 amino acids. Trimming took 3 bases from V and 5 from J; bases not matched to a gene: 9. Written as DNA, the CDR3 is TGCGCCAGCAGTCATCCCGGGACAGGACTCGACAATGAGCAGTTCTTC. Amino acid sequence: CASSHPGTGLDNEQFF.

The V gene is TRBV29-1, the J gene TRBJ2-1, with 9 bases fitting TRBD2. The germline V gene has CDR1 SQVTM and CDR2 ANQGSEA. The CDR3 has 11 residues. As DNA, the CDR3 is TGCGGAGCGGGAGGCTACAATGAGCAGTTCTTC. Amino acids: CGAGGYNEQFF.

This chain joins TRBV29-1 and TRBJ2-2; 7 bases fit TRBD1. This CDR3 is built from 12 residues. Germline CDR1 is SQVTM and CDR2 is ANQGSEA. CDR3 coding DNA: TGCGCTACAGGGGCACACACCGGGGAGCTGTTTTTT. Translated, it gives CATGAHTGELFF.

Details on this clone: Other DNA sequences in the sample encode the same CDR3. The chain has TRBV27 and TRBJ2-1, with a possible D match to TRBD1 (6 bases). Germline V gene data show CDR1 as MNHEY and CDR2 as SMNVEV (reference sequence). The length of the CDR3 is 11 residues. V lost 5 bases and J 7 bases, leaving 6 bases between the germline ends. CDR3 DNA sequence: TGTGCCAGCAGTCAGGGGAATGAGCAGTTCTTC. It encodes CASSQGNEQFF.

The chain employs TRBV27 and TRBJ2-7; 12 bases line up with TRBD2. The V gene end was trimmed by 5 bases and the J gene end by 1 base; junction bases not matched to a gene: 3. The CDR3 has 15 amino acids. In germline, CDR1 is MNHEY, CDR2 SMNVEV (reference sequence). CDR3 sequence reads: CASSPLAGGSYEQYF. The CDR3 nucleotides read TGTGCCAGCAGTCCTCTAGCGGGAGGGTCCTACGAGCAGTACTTC.

The chain has TRBV28 and TRBJ2-7, with TRBD1 identical over 7 bases. The J segment lost 3 bases and the V segment lost 4 bases, leaving 6 bases of the junction unmatched. This CDR3 spans 14 amino acids. CDR1 and CDR2 from the germline V gene are MDHEN and SYDVKM. The CDR3 DNA follows: TGTGCCAGCAGTTGGCCCCGGGACAGCTACGAGCAGTACTTC. This gives the protein CASSWPRDSYEQYF.

The chain carries TRBV4-1 and TRBJ2-7; 8 positions agree with TRBD2. V was pared by 5 bases and J by 5 bases, with 14 bases of the junction left unmatched. Germline CDR1 MGHRA, CDR2 YSYEKL. The CDR3 sequence is 16 residues long. Written as DNA, the CDR3 is TGCGCCAGCAGCGCTGAATCGGGACTAGGAAATAACGAGCAGTACTTC. Protein product: CASSAESGLGNNEQYF.

V gene TRBV7-9 combines with J gene TRBJ2-1; no reliable D call. The V gene lost 1 base and the J gene lost 11 bases, with 6 bases spanning the gap. Looked up from germline, CDR1 is SEHNR and CDR2 is FQNEAQ (reference sequence). The length of the CDR3 is 11 residues. CDR3 region: CASSLGAKQFF. The DNA of the CDR3 is TGTGCCAGCAGCTTAGGGGCAAAGCAGTTCTTC.

This clone showed up just a few times. The chain couples TRBV30 to TRBJ2-1; TRBD2 aligns across 10 bases. Per germline, CDR1 GTSNPN and CDR2 SVGIG (reference sequence). V lost 2 bases and J lost 8; bases outside the gene matches: 3. There are 13 residues in the CDR3. The CDR3 reads CAWSYGLADEQFF. The CDR3 nucleotides are TGTGCCTGGAGTTACGGACTAGCGGATGAGCAGTTCTTC.

The chain links TRBV5-1 to TRBJ1-1, with a weak D call TRBD1 (5 bases). This CDR3 has 17 amino acids. Trimming took off 1 base at V and 0 bases at J, with 16 bases between the two ends. Germline assignment: CDR1 SGHRS and CDR2 YFSETQ. DNA of the CDR3: TGCGCCAGCAGCTTGTATTCCTCGGGGCTGATGAACACTGAAGCTTTCTTT. Its translation: CASSLYSSGLMNTEAFF.